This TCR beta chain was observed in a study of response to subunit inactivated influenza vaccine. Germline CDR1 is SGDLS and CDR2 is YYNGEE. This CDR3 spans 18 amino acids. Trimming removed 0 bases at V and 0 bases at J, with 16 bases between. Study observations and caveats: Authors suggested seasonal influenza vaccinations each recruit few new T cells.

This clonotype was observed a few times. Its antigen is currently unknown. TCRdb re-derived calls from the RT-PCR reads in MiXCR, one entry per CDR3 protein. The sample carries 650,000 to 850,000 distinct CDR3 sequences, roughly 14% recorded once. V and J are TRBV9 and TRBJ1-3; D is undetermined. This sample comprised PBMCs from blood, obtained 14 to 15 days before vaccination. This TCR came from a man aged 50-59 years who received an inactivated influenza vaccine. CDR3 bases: TGTGCCAGCAGCGTAGAAGGACTTCAGCTCACCTCTGGAAACACCATATATTTT. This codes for CASSVEGLQLTSGNTIYF.